A selection of T cell receptor beta chains follows, all from one sample in a study of cytotoxic CD8 clonotypes in ibrutinib-treated CLL. The data were produced by immunoSEQ multiplex PCR, yet TCRdb's version contains in-frame clones alone and is incomplete. The sample gives 110,000 to 150,000 clones, approximately 80% of which show up once; 4.5% to 6.5% is in the top ten. Specimen: PBMCs, collected after 24 months of ibrutinib treatment. The receptor source for this set is a human donor with chronic lymphocytic leukemia. CDR3s include the opening cysteine and the closing phenylalanine or tryptophan. Fields, in order: clone size, V gene, D gene, J gene, CDR3 DNA, CDR3 protein. The D gene is left open where the match is weak. Size is stated for part of the rows, as once, few or many counts, or as a class when the clone is expanded.

few,TRBV14,TRBD1,TRBJ1-1,TGTGCCAGCAGCAACCGGGACAGGGTGAGGGACACTGAAGCTTTCTTT,CASSNRDRVRDTEAFF
.,TRBV6-5,TRBD1,TRBJ2-1,TGTGCCAGCAGTTACGGTTCAGGGGGCGGACGAGCTGGTGAGTTCTTC,CASSYGSGGGRAGEFF
.,TRBV27,TRBD2,TRBJ2-1,TGTGCCAGCAGGTCAGAAGCGGGGGGCCACAATGAGCAGTTCTTC,CASRSEAGGHNEQFF
.,TRBV4-1,TRBD2,TRBJ2-5,TGCGCCAGCAGCCCAGCGGGCGGGAGGGGGATAGAGACCCAGTACTTC,CASSPAGGRGIETQYF
.,TRBV10-3,TRBD1,TRBJ2-3,TGTGCCATCAGTGATGGGTCAGGGGGCGCAGATACGCAGTATTTT,CAISDGSGGADTQYF
.,TRBV5-1,TRBD2,TRBJ2-1,TGCGCCAGCAGCGGAGCGGGGGGGGGCTACAATGAGCAGTTCTTC,CASSGAGGGYNEQFF
.,TRBV6-4,.,TRBJ1-2,TGTGCCAGCAGTGATTTTGGTTGGGGGGTATATGGCTACACCTTC,CASSDFGWGVYGYTF
once,TRBV29-1,.,TRBJ1-1,TGCAGCGTTGATCGGGGATCGAGGACTGAAGCTTTCTTT,CSVDRGSRTEAFF
.,TRBV7-9,.,TRBJ2-3,TGTGCCAGCAGCTTCCCCACGGGTCGGTTTTATTTT,CASSFPTGRFYF
.,TRBV6-6,.,TRBJ2-1,TGTGCCAGCGTGGGGACACGCACCAATGAGCAGTTCTTC,CASVGTRTNEQFF
.,TRBV11-2,.,TRBJ2-2,TGTGCCAGCAGCCGAGGGGTGAACACCGGGGAGCTGTTTTTT,CASSRGVNTGELFF
.,TRBV7-9,.,TRBJ2-7,TGTGCCAGCACCGACAACACACAGACCTACGAGCAGTACTTC,CASTDNTQTYEQYF
.,TRBV28,.,TRBJ2-7,TGTGCCAGCAGTTCGGGCGCCGCCGGGTTATCCTACGAGCAGTACTTC,CASSSGAAGLSYEQYF
few,TRBV6-5,.,TRBJ1-3,TGTGCCAGCAGTTACTCGGACGACTCTGGAAACACCATATATTTT,CASSYSDDSGNTIYF
once,TRBV5-5,.,TRBJ2-6,TGTGCCAGCAGCTTGGCCCTCTCTTCTGGGGCCAACGTCCTGACTTTC,CASSLALSSGANVLTF
few,TRBV11-2,.,TRBJ1-5,TGTGCCAGCAGCCCCCAGGCGGGGGTTGGCCAGCCCCAGCATTTT,CASSPQAGVGQPQHF
.,TRBV4-1,.,TRBJ1-2,TGCGCCAGCAGCCAAGATGTCGGGGGGGGCGGCCCCCAATATGGCTACACCTTC,CASSQDVGGGGPQYGYTF
.,TRBV28,TRBD1,TRBJ1-4,TGTGCCAGCAGTTTCCGTATGGGACAGGGGAATGAAAAACTGTTTTTT,CASSFRMGQGNEKLFF
once,TRBV7-8,TRBD2,TRBJ2-7,TGTGCCAGCAGCTCCAGCGGGGGGTACGAGCAGTACTTC,CASSSSGGYEQYF
.,TRBV27,.,TRBJ2-7,TGTGCCAGCAGTTTAGGAGGGTTCGCGGTCGAGCAGTACTTC,CASSLGGFAVEQYF
.,TRBV5-1,TRBD1,TRBJ2-2,TGCGCCAGCCTTTATGGCGGGACAGGGGCCGGGGAGCTGTTTTTT,CASLYGGTGAGELFF
.,TRBV6-5,TRBD1,TRBJ1-6,TGTGCCAGCAGTTACCGGGACAGCTTGTCACCCCTCCACTTT,CASSYRDSLSPLHF
.,TRBV5-1,.,TRBJ2-3,TGCGCCAGCAGCTTGCTGCGGGGAACAGATACGCAGTATTTT,CASSLLRGTDTQYF
.,TRBV5-1,.,TRBJ2-1,TGCGCCAGCAGCTTACCCGCCCCCCTAGCGCAACACAATGAGCAGTTCTTC,CASSLPAPLAQHNEQFF
.,TRBV6-5,.,TRBJ1-5,TGTGCCAGCAGCCCCGGGGGGGCCCACAATCAGCCCCAGCATTTT,CASSPGGAHNQPQHF
few,TRBV7-8,TRBD2,TRBJ2-2,TGTGCCAGCAGCTTAGCCGGGGGGGCTGGCACCGGGGAGCTGTTTTTT,CASSLAGGAGTGELFF
few,TRBV30,.,TRBJ1-6,TGTGCCTGGAGTGCTACAACAGGGTCACCCCTCCACTTT,CAWSATTGSPLHF
.,TRBV18,TRBD2,TRBJ2-3,TGTGCCAGCTCACGGACCGGGGGGGGACTTGGCACAGATACGCAGTATTTT,CASSRTGGGLGTDTQYF
.,TRBV4-2,TRBD2,TRBJ2-3,TGTGCCAGCAGCCAAGATCGTGTGGCTGCGGGGGGGAGGGGTACGCAGTATTTT,CASSQDRVAAGGRGTQYF
.,TRBV7-9,.,TRBJ2-5,TGTGCCAGCAGCTTAGTCGAGTGGGGTGCGGAGGCTAGCGAAAGCCGGGACTTC,CASSLVEWGAEASESRDF
.,TRBV6-1,.,TRBJ2-3,TGTGCCAGCAGCCCCCCACTTCCCCGCCCAGATACGCAGTATTTT,CASSPPLPRPDTQYF
.,TRBV7-9,TRBD1,TRBJ2-2,TGTGCCAGCACTCCCAGGGGGAACGGGAACACCGGGGAGCTGTTTTTT,CASTPRGNGNTGELFF
.,TRBV27,TRBD1,TRBJ2-7,TGTGCCAGCAGGCGACAGGGGGTAAGGGACAGATACTACGAGCAGTACTTC,CASRRQGVRDRYYEQYF
few,TRBV28,.,TRBJ2-7,TGTGCCAGCAGTCCCGCCCTCGCCGAGTACGAGCAGTACTTC,CASSPALAEYEQYF
.,TRBV2,TRBD2,TRBJ2-5,TGTGCCAGCAGTGGGACTAGGGAAGAGACCCAGTACTTC,CASSGTREETQYF
.,TRBV5-4,.,TRBJ1-1,TGTGCCAGCAGCTTGGACACGGGGGAAGCTTTCTTT,CASSLDTGEAFF
.,TRBV13,.,TRBJ2-2,TGTGCCAGCAGCCCTACCACCGGGGAGCTGTTTTTT,CASSPTTGELFF
.,TRBV5-1,.,TRBJ2-5,TGCGCCAGCAGGGAACCGTCCCTCGAGACCCAGTACTTC,CASREPSLETQYF
.,TRBV11-1,.,TRBJ1-2,TGTGCCAGCAGCCGGGACCTCGCGGATGGCTACACCTTC,CASSRDLADGYTF
few,TRBV30,.,TRBJ1-2,TGTGCCTGGGGGGAAGGGTGGGACTATGGCTACACCTTC,CAWGEGWDYGYTF
.,TRBV4-3,.,TRBJ1-1,TGCGCCAGCAGCCCAAGCTGGGGGAACACTGAAGCTTTCTTT,CASSPSWGNTEAFF
few,TRBV25-1,.,TRBJ2-2,TGTGCCAGCAGGCGGGGCTTCGGGGAGCTGTTTTTT,CASRRGFGELFF
.,TRBV19,TRBD2,TRBJ2-2,TGTGCCAGTAGTATAGATGGTCCGGCTAGCGGGAGGTTCACCGGGGAGCTGTTTTTT,CASSIDGPASGRFTGELFF
.,TRBV6-1,TRBD1,TRBJ1-2,TGTGCCAGCAATACCCGGACAGGCATCTATGGCTACACCTTC,CASNTRTGIYGYTF
once,TRBV5-1,TRBD2,TRBJ2-7,TGCGCCAGCAGCGTTAGCGGGGGGGACTACGAGCAGTACTTC,CASSVSGGDYEQYF
.,TRBV10-3,TRBD2,TRBJ2-1,TGTGCCATCAGTGAGCCCCTCAGCGGGAGCGGAGGTGAGCAGTTCTTC,CAISEPLSGSGGEQFF
few,TRBV28,TRBD1,TRBJ2-3,TGTGCCAGCAGCCCGGGACAGGGGGGCGCAGATACGCAGTATTTT,CASSPGQGGADTQYF
few,TRBV27,TRBD1,TRBJ1-5,TGTGCCAGCAGGATGACAGGGTCCCAGCCCCAGCATTTT,CASRMTGSQPQHF
.,TRBV5-4,.,TRBJ1-1,TGTGCCAGCAGCATGGACAGGAACACTGAAGCTTTCTTT,CASSMDRNTEAFF
.,TRBV7-9,.,TRBJ1-5,TGTGCCAGCAGCTTAGCTCCGAAGAGGCCCCAGCCCCAGCATTTT,CASSLAPKRPQPQHF
.,TRBV27,TRBD2,TRBJ2-3,TGTGCCAGCAGTTGGCGGGGGGGCTTCCTCACAGATACGCAGTATTTT,CASSWRGGFLTDTQYF
once,TRBV9,TRBD1,TRBJ2-7,TGTGCCAGCAGCGACCCGGGACAGGGGACAAACTACGAGCAGTACTTC,CASSDPGQGTNYEQYF
.,TRBV10-3,.,TRBJ2-1,TGTGCCATCAGGAAAGCGGAGGGGAACAATGAGCAGTTCTTC,CAIRKAEGNNEQFF
.,TRBV28,TRBD1,TRBJ2-7,TGTGCCAGCAGTCCAGGGGGACAGAATTACGAGCAGTACTTC,CASSPGGQNYEQYF
.,TRBV6-5,.,TRBJ2-7,TGTGCCAGCAGTTACCCCGGGGCGTCCAGAGGGGAGCAGTACTTC,CASSYPGASRGEQYF